This TCR beta chain was captured in a study of OX40 agonist ivuxolimab in advanced cancers. Background on the study: Having had anti-PD-1, anti-PD-L1 or anti-CTLA-4 therapy before was allowed, and around 44% had some.

In the case of this clone: Its antigen is as yet unknown. The sample has other DNA sequences that encode this CDR3 too.

Broader study findings: Antigen specificity was not determined for the expanded peripheral T cells. Expanded clones belonging to CD8+ T cells outnumbered, on average, those of CD4+.

This CDR3 region has 17 residues. Trimming stripped 4 bases from V and 3 bases from J, with 18 bases between. Looked up from germline, CDR1 is LNHDA and CDR2 is SQIVND (reference sequence). Method: immunoSEQ multiplex PCR; TCRdb's copy keeps in-frame clones and lacks some. This table holds about 76,000 clones, around 82% found once. Blood sampling was done at baseline, cycle 4 day 1, and cycle 7 day 1. V and J are TRBV19 and TRBJ1-4; D not certain. This clonotype was sampled from an adult with an advanced solid tumor such as melanoma, head and neck, liver or kidney cancer. This specimen consisted of CD4+ or CD8+ T cells sorted from blood, obtained in a trial of the OX40 agonist ivuxolimab. The CDR3 spells CASSRRPEGAANEKLFF. The CDR3 bases are TGTGCCAGTAGTAGACGGCCGGAGGGCGCGGCTAATGAAAAACTGTTTTTT.